Listed below are T cell receptor beta chains from one sample, sequenced in a study of cytomegalovirus exposure and HLA in healthy donors. Some clones are missing from TCRdb's copy, which holds only in-frame ones; the method was immunoSEQ multiplex PCR. The top ten clones hold under 2% of a sample with tens of thousands of clones, 75% to 85% of them seen once. Source material: PBMCs. These receptors were collected from a woman in her twenties or thirties in good health and CMV-seronegative. Each CDR3 is given with its conserved first and last residue. A D gene is named only where the DNA matches it firmly. Size values are once, few and many counts, or a class for expanded clones, and some rows have none.

TRBV9	TRBD2	17	TRBJ2-2	NA	CASSPPGLAGVGGELFF	TGTGCCAGCAGCCCTCCGGGACTAGCGGGAGTAGGCGGGGAGCTGTTTTTT
TRBV10-3	NA	15	TRBJ2-1	NA	CAISDLYRPHNEQFF	TGTGCCATCAGTGACCTCTATCGTCCCCACAATGAGCAGTTCTTC
TRBV7-2	TRBD1	16	TRBJ2-5	NA	CASSFRTGGFAETQYF	TGTGCCAGCAGCTTTAGGACAGGGGGATTCGCAGAGACCCAGTACTTC
TRBV5-1	TRBD1	15	TRBJ1-4	NA	CASSPGQATNEKLFF	TGCGCCAGCAGCCCCGGACAGGCAACTAATGAAAAACTGTTTTTT
TRBV30	NA	12	TRBJ2-5	NA	CAWTGGQETQYF	TGTGCCTGGACTGGGGGGCAAGAGACCCAGTACTTC
TRBV28	NA	13	TRBJ1-1	NA	CASSYRVLAEAFF	TGTGCCAGCAGTTACAGGGTTCTGGCTGAAGCTTTCTTT
TRBV13	TRBD2	16	TRBJ2-7	NA	CASSSVGGGWDYEQYF	TGTGCCAGCAGCTCGGTCGGCGGGGGGTGGGACTACGAGCAGTACTTC
TRBV6-5	NA	16	TRBJ1-5	NA	CASSYRRPGSNQPQHF	TGTGCCAGCAGTTACCGGCGCCCGGGAAGCAATCAGCCCCAGCATTTT
TRBV9	NA	15	TRBJ2-7	NA	CASSGSSPSSYEQYF	TGTGCCAGCAGCGGATCTTCACCTAGCTCCTACGAGCAGTACTTC
TRBV9	NA	15	TRBJ2-3	NA	CASSREVRYTDTQYF	TGTGCCAGCAGCCGAGAGGTGCGGTACACAGATACGCAGTATTTT
TRBV7-9	TRBD2	16	TRBJ2-1	few	CASSFSSSSGLNEQFF	TGTGCCAGCAGCTTTAGTTCGTCTAGCGGGTTAAATGAGCAGTTCTTC
TRBV6-1	TRBD1	13	TRBJ2-4	NA	CASSQGQWDIQYF	TGTGCCAGCAGTCAGGGACAGTGGGACATTCAGTACTTC
TRBV29-1	TRBD1	12	TRBJ1-1	NA	CSGGQINTEAFF	TGCAGCGGGGGACAGATCAACACTGAAGCTTTCTTT
TRBV11-2	TRBD2	13	TRBJ2-7	NA	CASSGRASHEQYF	TGTGCCAGCAGCGGGAGGGCCTCCCACGAGCAGTACTTC
TRBV18	NA	13	TRBJ1-3	NA	CASSPPMRDTIYF	TGTGCCAGCTCACCACCAATGAGGGACACCATATATTTT
TRBV5-5	NA	15	TRBJ1-5	NA	CASSLGLTAYQPQHF	TGTGCCAGCAGCCTAGGCTTGACAGCTTATCAGCCCCAGCATTTT
TRBV28	NA	12	TRBJ1-1	NA	CASSFRNTEAFF	TGTGCCAGCAGTTTTAGGAACACTGAAGCTTTCTTT
TRBV28	TRBD2	18	TRBJ2-5	few	CASSLMTSGRWGGETQYF	TGTGCCAGCAGTTTAATGACTAGCGGGAGGTGGGGCGGAGAGACCCAGTACTTC
TRBV6-1	TRBD2	16	TRBJ2-7	NA	CASSEALAGGPLEQYF	TGTGCCAGCAGTGAAGCTCTAGCGGGAGGGCCCCTCGAGCAGTACTTC
TRBV7-8	NA	14	TRBJ2-2	NA	CASSRQSVSGELFF	TGTGCCAGCAGCCGGCAAAGCGTCTCCGGGGAGCTGTTTTTT
TRBV7-8	TRBD2	14	TRBJ2-5	NA	CASSSAGEVETQYF	TGTGCCAGCAGCTCCGCGGGGGAAGTTGAGACCCAGTACTTC
TRBV7-8	NA	18	TRBJ2-6	NA	CASSLADNYLSGANVLTF	TGTGCCAGCAGCTTAGCGGACAACTACCTTTCTGGGGCCAACGTCCTGACTTTC
TRBV19	NA	15	TRBJ1-2	NA	CASSIDNAGYYGYTF	TGTGCCAGTAGTATAGATAATGCAGGGTACTATGGCTACACCTTC
TRBV28	NA	16	TRBJ2-7	NA	CASSLPRAGGRYEQYF	TGTGCCAGCAGTTTACCCCGGGCTGGAGGTCGATACGAGCAGTACTTC
TRBV28	TRBD1	16	TRBJ1-5	NA	CASSYAGQVFGQPQHF	TGTGCCAGCAGTTATGCGGGACAGGTTTTCGGGCAGCCCCAGCATTTT